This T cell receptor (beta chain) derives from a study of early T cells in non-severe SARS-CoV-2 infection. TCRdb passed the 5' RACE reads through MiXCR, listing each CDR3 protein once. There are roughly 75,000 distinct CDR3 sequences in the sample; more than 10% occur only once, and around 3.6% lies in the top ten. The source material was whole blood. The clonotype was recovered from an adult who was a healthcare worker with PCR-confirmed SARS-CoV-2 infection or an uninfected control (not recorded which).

The CDR3 DNA follows: TGTGCCAGCAGCTCGTGGCCAGGGGTGAATCAGCCCCAGCATTTT. As protein: CASSSWPGVNQPQHF. The chain links TRBV5-8 to TRBJ1-5; D might be TRBD1 (6 bases). Trimming pared 3 bases from V and 4 bases from J, leaving 14 bases between. The germline V gene encodes CDR1 SGHTS and CDR2 YDEGEE. The CDR3 covers 15 residues.